Here is one T cell receptor (beta chain) with its context. V was cut by 3 bases and J by 2 bases, with 12 bases left in between. CDR3 length: 15 amino acids. Looked up from germline, CDR1 is SGHRS and CDR2 is YFSETQ. The data stem from a study of cytomegalovirus exposure and HLA in healthy donors. Donors were ostensibly healthy at sampling, although undocumented immune exposures were probable. PCR employed 60 Vbeta and 13 Jbeta primers. Using immunoSEQ multiplex PCR, the repertoire was profiled, and TCRdb retains in-frame clones only, with some absent. Of around 82,000 clones in the sample, 78% were seen once.

The sample was PBMCs. The rearrangement uses TRBV5-1 and TRBJ2-1, with D possibly TRBD2 on 5 matching bases. This receptor was identified in a male donor in good health and CMV-seropositive. The CDR3 nucleotides are TGCGCCAGCAGCTCCCTAGCTAACACCTACAATGAGCAGTTCTTC. Translated, it gives CASSSLANTYNEQFF.